In this sample, the clone carrying this T cell receptor (beta chain) turned up a few times. TCRdb re-analysed the 5' RACE reads in MiXCR, keeping a single row per CDR3 protein. The sample consists of 200,000 to 250,000 distinct CDR3 sequences, under 3.5% of them appearing once. V was cut by 1 base and J by 10 bases, with 19 bases left in between. The CDR3 covers 15 residues. CDR1 is MGHDK, CDR2 SYGVNS, per germline. This entry belongs to a study of T cells after yellow fever vaccination. This receptor was identified in a man between 18 and 29 years old who received the YFV17D yellow fever vaccine. The chain combines TRBV25-1 with TRBJ1-2, with D maybe TRBD1 (6 bases). The sequences come from CD4+ T cells sorted from PBMCs, collected 10 days after the yellow fever booster vaccination. The CDR3 loop reads CASSELGHRAAPYTF. In nucleotides, the CDR3 is TGTGCCAGCAGTGAATTGGGGCACAGGGCCGCCCCCTACACCTTC.